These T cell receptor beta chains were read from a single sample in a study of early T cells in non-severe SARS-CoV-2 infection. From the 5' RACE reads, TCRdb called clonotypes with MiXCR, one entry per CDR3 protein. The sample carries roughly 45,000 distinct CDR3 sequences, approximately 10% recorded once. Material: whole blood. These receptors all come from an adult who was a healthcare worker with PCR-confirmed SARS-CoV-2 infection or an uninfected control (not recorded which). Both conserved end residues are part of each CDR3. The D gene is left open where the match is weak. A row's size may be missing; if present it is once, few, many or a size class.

cdr3_nt: TGTGCCAGCAGTTTAGGTACAGGAGAACTTATCTCCTACGAGCAGTACTTC; cdr3_aa: CASSLGTGELISYEQYF; d_call: .; clone_size: .; v_call: TRBV27; j_call: TRBJ2-7
cdr3_nt: TGTGCCAGCAGCTCGACAGCCTATACGCAGTATTTT; cdr3_aa: CASSSTAYTQYF; d_call: .; clone_size: .; v_call: TRBV5-4; j_call: TRBJ2-3
cdr3_nt: TGCGCCAGCAACGAGGGTTATAATTCACCCCTCCACTTT; cdr3_aa: CASNEGYNSPLHF; d_call: .; clone_size: .; v_call: TRBV10-2; j_call: TRBJ1-6
cdr3_nt: TGTGCCATCAGTGAGTCGAAGTTCAGCACTGAAGCTTTCTTT; cdr3_aa: CAISESKFSTEAFF; d_call: .; clone_size: many; v_call: TRBV10-3; j_call: TRBJ1-1
cdr3_nt: TGTGCCACCAGTGATTTGGACCGTACGGGGGGATATTTTAGATATGAGCAGTTCTTC; cdr3_aa: CATSDLDRTGGYFRYEQFF; d_call: TRBD2; clone_size: few; v_call: TRBV24-1; j_call: TRBJ2-1
cdr3_nt: TGTGCCAGCAGCTTCGACTGGGATGAGCAGTTCTTC; cdr3_aa: CASSFDWDEQFF; d_call: .; clone_size: few; v_call: TRBV7-6; j_call: TRBJ2-1
cdr3_nt: TGTGCCAGCAGTTTACCAGGGTTTTCCAGCTATGGCTACACCTTC; cdr3_aa: CASSLPGFSSYGYTF; d_call: .; clone_size: .; v_call: TRBV28; j_call: TRBJ1-2
cdr3_nt: TGTGCCAGCAGTCATGGACAGGGCAGCACCATATATTTT; cdr3_aa: CASSHGQGSTIYF; d_call: TRBD1; clone_size: many; v_call: TRBV28; j_call: TRBJ1-3
cdr3_nt: TGTGCCAGCAGCCAACGGGGGGCGAATGAAGCTTTCTTT; cdr3_aa: CASSQRGANEAFF; d_call: .; clone_size: .; v_call: TRBV3-1; j_call: TRBJ1-1
cdr3_nt: TGTGCCAGCACCCCTCAGAGAGTGGGTAAAGCTTTCTTT; cdr3_aa: CASTPQRVGKAFF; d_call: .; clone_size: .; v_call: TRBV28; j_call: TRBJ1-1
cdr3_nt: TGTGCCAGCAGCCCCGACAGTGAAGCTTTCTTT; cdr3_aa: CASSPDSEAFF; d_call: .; clone_size: many; v_call: TRBV12-3/TRBV12-4; j_call: TRBJ1-1
cdr3_nt: TGTGCCAGCAGGCTAGGGCAGGGGATCGCAGCTTTCTTT; cdr3_aa: CASRLGQGIAAFF; d_call: .; clone_size: many; v_call: TRBV7-2; j_call: TRBJ1-1
cdr3_nt: TGTGCCAGCATCCGGGGGGCGAGCTCCTACAATGAGCAGTTCTTC; cdr3_aa: CASIRGASSYNEQFF; d_call: .; clone_size: .; v_call: TRBV5-8; j_call: TRBJ2-1
cdr3_nt: TGTGCCAGCAGCCGGGACACTCTCGAGCAGTACTTC; cdr3_aa: CASSRDTLEQYF; d_call: .; clone_size: .; v_call: TRBV7-9; j_call: TRBJ2-7
cdr3_nt: TGTGCCAGCAGTTACGGTCGCCATGGGGATGAGCAGTTCTTC; cdr3_aa: CASSYGRHGDEQFF; d_call: .; clone_size: many; v_call: TRBV6-5; j_call: TRBJ2-1
cdr3_nt: TGTGCCAGCAGTTCTTACCGGCAACCCTACGAGCAGTACTTC; cdr3_aa: CASSSYRQPYEQYF; d_call: .; clone_size: many; v_call: TRBV28; j_call: TRBJ2-7
cdr3_nt: TGTGCCAGCAGGAGGACTGCTAGCGGGAGTTTGAATGAGCAGTTCTTC; cdr3_aa: CASRRTASGSLNEQFF; d_call: TRBD2; clone_size: .; v_call: TRBV12-3/TRBV12-4; j_call: TRBJ2-1
cdr3_nt: TGTGCCAGCAGCTTGGTTGCGGGAGGGCCCCGCACCGGGGAGCTGTTTTTT; cdr3_aa: CASSLVAGGPRTGELFF; d_call: TRBD2; clone_size: many; v_call: TRBV5-6; j_call: TRBJ2-2
cdr3_nt: TGTGCCAGCAGCCCGGGAGTCACGAACACCGGGGAGCTGTTTTTT; cdr3_aa: CASSPGVTNTGELFF; d_call: .; clone_size: .; v_call: TRBV4-2; j_call: TRBJ2-2
cdr3_nt: TGCGCCAGCAGCTTGGCCGGGAATCCCTACAATGAGCAGTTCTTC; cdr3_aa: CASSLAGNPYNEQFF; d_call: .; clone_size: .; v_call: TRBV5-1; j_call: TRBJ2-1
cdr3_nt: TGTGCCAGCAGCCAGACGGGGGCGAGCACTGAAGCTTTCTTT; cdr3_aa: CASSQTGASTEAFF; d_call: .; clone_size: .; v_call: TRBV14; j_call: TRBJ1-1
cdr3_nt: TGTGCCTGGAGTGTTGGCGGACACCGTTACACCTTC; cdr3_aa: CAWSVGGHRYTF; d_call: .; clone_size: .; v_call: TRBV30; j_call: TRBJ1-2
cdr3_nt: TGTGCCAGCAGACCGACTAGCGGGTTCTCTAGGACCCAGTACTTC; cdr3_aa: CASRPTSGFSRTQYF; d_call: TRBD2; clone_size: many; v_call: TRBV7-6; j_call: TRBJ2-5
cdr3_nt: TGTGCCAGCAGGCCCCGACTAGCGGGAGACCCTCGGTGGAATGAGCAGTTCTTC; cdr3_aa: CASRPRLAGDPRWNEQFF; d_call: TRBD2; clone_size: many; v_call: TRBV12-3/TRBV12-4; j_call: TRBJ2-1
cdr3_nt: TGTGCCAGCAGCGTCCTGGATCGCGGTGAGCAGTTCTTC; cdr3_aa: CASSVLDRGEQFF; d_call: .; clone_size: few; v_call: TRBV9; j_call: TRBJ2-1
cdr3_nt: TGTGCCAGCAGCTTAGCGGACAGGGGAGGCTATGGCTACACCTTC; cdr3_aa: CASSLADRGGYGYTF; d_call: TRBD1; clone_size: .; v_call: TRBV7-8; j_call: TRBJ1-2
cdr3_nt: TGTGCCAGCAGCGAGAGGACTAGCCTCGACGGGGAGCAGTTCTTC; cdr3_aa: CASSERTSLDGEQFF; d_call: TRBD2; clone_size: many; v_call: TRBV2; j_call: TRBJ2-1
cdr3_nt: TGTGCCAGCAGCTTGAGGCAGGGGTCCAGCGAGCAGTACTTC; cdr3_aa: CASSLRQGSSEQYF; d_call: .; clone_size: .; v_call: TRBV5-4; j_call: TRBJ2-7
cdr3_nt: TGTGCCAGCAGCCCTTCCAAGTCCGGGGATACGCAGTATTTT; cdr3_aa: CASSPSKSGDTQYF; d_call: .; clone_size: .; v_call: TRBV7-9; j_call: TRBJ2-3
cdr3_nt: TGTGCCATCAGTGAAATAGCAAGCACAGATACGCAGTATTTT; cdr3_aa: CAISEIASTDTQYF; d_call: .; clone_size: .; v_call: TRBV10-3; j_call: TRBJ2-3
cdr3_nt: TGTGCCAGCTCACCCGACCGCAATCAGCCCCAGCATTTT; cdr3_aa: CASSPDRNQPQHF; d_call: .; clone_size: many; v_call: TRBV18; j_call: TRBJ1-5